This entry concerns a single TCR beta chain. Its target is not known. Control samples were healthy donors' buffy coats. Trimming took 11 bases from V and 1 from J, leaving 14 bases between them. The CDR3 has 13 amino acids. In germline, CDR1 is SGHTA, CDR2 FQGNSA. Generated by immunoSEQ multiplex PCR, the TCRdb table keeps only in-frame clones and is missing some. The sample records about 22,000 clones, 78% being singletons. The entry originates in a study of STAT5B mutations in CD4+ large granular lymphocyte leukemia. Notes on the study in general: Top patient clones used TRBV06 genes more often: 8/27 versus 2/35 in controls. About a quarter of private leukemic clonotypes occurred rarely in other patients' non-leukemic repertoires.

The sample taken for sequencing was CD4+ T cells from blood buffy coats. The receptor was derived from a human donor in good health. The gene calls are TRBV7-2 and TRBJ1-2, with no clear D. CDR3 coding DNA: TGTGCCTGCTCCCCCGAGGGTAACTATGGCTACACCTTC. Amino acids: CACSPEGNYGYTF. Full variable domain (missing parts from reference TRBV7-2 and TRBJ1-2): GAGVSQSPSNKVTEKGKDVELRCDPISGHTALYWYRQSLGQGLEFLIYFQGNSAPDKSGLPSDRFSAERTGGSVSTLTIQRTQQEDSAVYLCACSPEGNYGYTFGSGTRLTVV.